A single sample gave rise to the 31 T cell receptor beta chains below, sequenced in a study of T cell responses to AZD1222 COVID-19 vaccine (dated by TCRdb to the early 2020s). Libraries were made using the immunoSEQ multiplex PCR assay. TCRdb took this table from immuneACCESS and kept in-frame rearrangements with V and J called. Such tables lack part of the clones; where checked against another copy, unresolved V genes explain under half of the gap, and the rest is unexplained. Across this sample there are 150,000 or so clones, with 92% seen only once. The ten top clones hold around 1% of the sample. Read against the paper, the sample's time point label means: about 28 days (+/-7) after the second vaccine dose. This specimen consisted of peripheral blood, obtained 28 days after the second AZD1222 dose. The receptors stem from an adult who received the AZD1222 COVID-19 vaccine.

This sequence joins TRBV11-2 and TRBJ1-4, with D uncertain. Germline V gives CDR1 SGHAT, CDR2 FQNNGV. Trimming removed 5 bases from V and 5 bases from J, with 18 bases in between. The CDR3 has 16 residues. CDR3 in amino acids: CASSPLGRQDNEKLFF. DNA for the CDR3: TGTGCCAGCAGCCCACTGGGGAGGCAAGACAATGAAAAACTGTTTTTT.

For this clone: Distinct nucleotide sequences in the sample also encode this CDR3. The chain is built from TRBV18 and TRBJ1-3; D remains unclear. This CDR3 comprises 12 residues. From germline, CDR1 is KGHSH and CDR2 LQKENI. Trimming shortened V by 0 bases and J by 3 bases, and 0 bases separated the two germline ends. The CDR3 DNA reads TGTGCCAGCTCACCACCTGGAAACACCATATATTTT. This sequence encodes CASSPPGNTIYF.

The gene calls are TRBV11-3 and TRBJ2-1, with D perhaps TRBD2 (6 bases). Germline V gene data show CDR1 as SGHNT and CDR2 as YENEEA. CDR3 length equals 13 residues. V was clipped by 0 bases and J by 13 bases, with 13 bases between them. The CDR3 nucleotides read TGTGCCAGCAGCTTAGAGGCCGGGGGATTTCAGTTCTTC. Its translation is CASSLEAGGFQFF. Full variable domain (remainder filled in from reference TRBV11-3 and TRBJ2-1): EAGVVQSPRYKIIEKKQPVAFWCNPISGHNTLYWYLQNLGQGPELLIRYENEEAVDDSQLPKDRFSAERLKGVDSTLKIQPAELGDSAVYLCASSLEAGGFQFFGPGTRLTVL.

The chain couples TRBV7-6 to TRBJ1-1; a weak D match, TRBD1 (5 bases). Trimming took off 1 base at V and 1 base at J, with 13 bases between the two ends. Germline CDR1 and CDR2: SGHVS and FNYEAQ. CDR3 length equals 16 residues. Here the CDR3 reads CASSLVGGAGNTEAFF. CDR3 in DNA: TGTGCCAGCAGCTTAGTAGGAGGGGCGGGGAACACTGAAGCTTTCTTT.

V and J are TRBV18 and TRBJ1-1; D unclear. Trimming stripped 8 bases from V and 0 bases from J, with 10 bases between. The CDR3 loop spans 13 amino acids. CDR1 and CDR2 from the germline V gene are KGHSH and LQKENI. Here the CDR3 DNA reads TGTGCCAGCCGAGGGCAGATGAACACTGAAGCTTTCTTT. It specifies CASRGQMNTEAFF.

The chain links TRBV7-8 to TRBJ2-5, with D possibly being TRBD1 or TRBD2 (6 bases each). Germline-derived CDR1 and CDR2 are SGHVS and FQNEAQ. The CDR3 extends over 14 amino acids. The V gene lost 0 bases and the J gene lost 5 bases, with 10 bases spanning the gap. The CDR3 bases are TGTGCCAGCAGCTTAGCGGGGGGCGCGGAGACCCAGTACTTC. Residues: CASSLAGGAETQYF.

The chain combines TRBV18 with TRBJ1-2; D is ambiguous. Germline CDR1 reads KGHSH; CDR2 reads LQKENI. CDR3 size: 13 residues. V dropped 2 bases and J dropped 3 bases, with 7 bases sitting between them. The CDR3 DNA reads TGTGCCAGCTCACCATCTGAGGACTATGGCTACACCTTC. Protein product: CASSPSEDYGYTF.

The chain carries TRBV14 and TRBJ1-2; D unclear. Germline values: CDR1 SGHDN, CDR2 FVKESK. This CDR3 region has 15 residues. Trimming shortened V by 2 bases and J by 4 bases, and 14 bases separated the two germline ends. Here the CDR3 DNA reads TGTGCCAGCAGCCAAAGGTCACAGCCCAGCTATGGCTACACCTTC. This gives the protein CASSQRSQPSYGYTF.

The CDR3 region is CASTSSTGQPQHF. As DNA, the CDR3 is TGTGCCAGCACTTCTTCTACAGGGCAGCCCCAGCATTTT. J is TRBJ1-5 and V is TRBV12-3 or TRBV12-4, with D perhaps TRBD1 (6 bases). Trimming removed 7 bases at V and 7 bases at J, with 14 bases between. The CDR3 runs 13 residues.

The chain uses TRBV30 and TRBJ1-2; 8 bases fit TRBD1. J gave up 5 bases and V 5 bases, and 7 bases lay outside the gene matches. The CDR3 runs 13 residues. Germline V CDR1 and CDR2: GTSNPN, SVGIG (reference sequence). CDR3 loop: CAWDRGFRYGYTF. The CDR3 region has the DNA TGTGCCTGGGACAGGGGATTTCGGTATGGCTACACCTTC.

The chain joins TRBV23-1 to TRBJ2-3, with TRBD2 matching over 12 bases. TRBV23-1 carries the ORF label, with uncertain function. J gave up 0 bases and V 1 base, and 2 bases lay outside the gene matches. The CDR3 is 17 amino acids. The CDR3 DNA reads as TGCGCCAGCAGTCAATTAGGACTAGCGGGGAGCACAGATACGCAGTATTTT. Translation: CASSQLGLAGSTDTQYF.

The chain has TRBV11-2 and TRBJ1-1, with a tentative D call TRBD1 (6 bases). Germline loops: CDR1 SGHAT, CDR2 FQNNGV. This CDR3 is 15 amino acids long. Trimming pared 5 bases from V and 2 bases from J, leaving 15 bases between. The CDR3 reads CASSPWGTLNTEAFF. In nucleotides, the CDR3 is TGTGCCAGCAGCCCCTGGGGGACACTCAACACTGAAGCTTTCTTT.

V usage is TRBV5-5 and J usage is TRBJ1-3, with D maybe TRBD1 (5 bases). V lost 1 base to trimming and J lost 0 bases, with 11 bases between them. Germline lookup yields CDR1 SGHKS and CDR2 YYEKEE (reference sequence). This CDR3 has 16 amino acids. The CDR3 here is CASSLRDFSSGNTIYF. As DNA, the CDR3 is TGTGCCAGCAGCTTGCGGGACTTTAGCTCTGGAAACACCATATATTTT.

The rearrangement links TRBV25-1 to TRBJ2-2; 7 bases match TRBD1. From germline, CDR1 is MGHDK and CDR2 SYGVNS. The CDR3 covers 17 residues. The junction had 9 bases not matched to a gene; V was cut back by 5 bases and J by 0 bases. CDR3 DNA: TGTGCCAGCAGTCCCCGTCGGACAGGCGCGAACACCGGGGAGCTGTTTTTT. Translating it yields CASSPRRTGANTGELFF.

The chain combines TRBV10-3 with TRBJ1-5, with TRBD1 as a possible D gene (5 bases). The CDR3 consists of 13 residues. Germline CDR1 is ENHRY and CDR2 is SYGVKD. The V end lost 7 bases, the J end lost 4 bases, and 11 bases lay between the germline ends. The CDR3 loop reads CAIKDSGNQPQHF. The CDR3, as DNA: TGTGCCATCAAAGACAGTGGGAATCAGCCCCAGCATTTT.

The V call is TRBV2, the J call TRBJ2-3; D unclear. Deletions cut 6 bases from V and 6 bases from J, with 7 bases between. The CDR3 runs to 11 residues. Germline V gene data show CDR1 as SNHLY and CDR2 as FYNNEI. The CDR3 DNA follows: TGTGCCAGCAGGAATAGGGATACGCAGTATTTT. Its protein is CASRNRDTQYF.

V usage is TRBV5-5 and J usage is TRBJ2-1; D gene unclear. V was pared by 3 bases and J by 2 bases, with 3 bases between. The germline V gene has CDR1 SGHKS and CDR2 YYEKEE (reference sequence). The CDR3 is 12 residues long. This CDR3 reads CASSSPYNEQFF. DNA for the CDR3: TGTGCCAGCAGCTCCCCCTACAATGAGCAGTTCTTC.

V usage is TRBV4-2 and J usage is TRBJ2-7, with D unclear. The CDR3 has 14 residues. Germline assignment: CDR1 LGHNA and CDR2 YNFKEQ. V was clipped by 1 base and J by 4 bases, with 11 bases between them. CDR3 DNA sequence: TGTGCCAGCAGCCAAGGCGCACACCAATACGAGCAGTACTTC. Encoded protein: CASSQGAHQYEQYF.

V usage is TRBV18 and J usage is TRBJ1-5; D is ambiguous. The germline V gene encodes CDR1 KGHSH and CDR2 LQKENI. The V and J ends lost 3 bases and 0 bases respectively, with 9 bases between them. This CDR3 comprises 15 residues. For the CDR3, the DNA is TGTGCCAGCTCACCTGCCCTGGGTAGCAATCAGCCCCAGCATTTT. This sequence encodes CASSPALGSNQPQHF.

The rearrangement uses TRBV5-4 and TRBJ2-3; 7 nucleotides match TRBD1. The CDR3 covers 14 residues. Losses at the gene ends were 3 bases for V and 5 bases for J; bases not matched to a gene: 6. Germline lookup yields CDR1 SGHNT and CDR2 YYREEE (reference sequence). The CDR3 region is CASSSGQVGDTQYF. CDR3 coding DNA: TGTGCCAGCAGCTCTGGACAGGTAGGAGATACGCAGTATTTT.

Details on this clone: In the same sample, other DNA sequences code for this CDR3. The chain uses TRBV18 and TRBJ1-5; no reliable D call. V was trimmed by 2 bases and J by 5 bases, leaving 7 bases between them. Germline values: CDR1 KGHSH, CDR2 LQKENI. The CDR3 is made up of 13 amino acids. CDR3 coding DNA: TGTGCCAGCTCACCAGGCGAGGATCAGCCCCAGCATTTT. This encodes CASSPGEDQPQHF.

CDR3 amino acids: CASRRGTGWHGYTF. CDR3 bases: TGTGCCAGCAGGAGAGGGACAGGCTGGCATGGCTACACCTTC. This chain links TRBV6-5 with TRBJ1-2, with 8 bases that match TRBD1. The ends lost 6 bases at V and 6 bases at J; junction bases unmatched: 9. The CDR3 runs to 14 residues. Germline V gene data show CDR1 as MNHEY and CDR2 as SVGAGI.

The CDR3, as DNA: TGTGCCAGCAGCTTTTACTATGAAGCTTTCTTT. It codes for CASSFYYEAFF. The rearrangement links TRBV7-2 to TRBJ1-1, with D unresolved. Germline assignment: CDR1 SGHTA and CDR2 FQGNSA. The length of the CDR3 is 11 residues. Trimming shortened V by 3 bases and J by 7 bases, and 6 bases separated the two germline ends.

This rearrangement joins TRBV15 to TRBJ2-1; tentative D call: TRBD2 (6 bases). The CDR3 is made up of 18 amino acids. Trimming removed 0 bases at V and 2 bases at J, with 17 bases between. From germline, CDR1 is LNHNV and CDR2 YYDKDF (reference sequence). The CDR3 region has the DNA TGTGCCACCAGCAGAGACCCCCCCTGGGGGGAGCCCTACAATGAGCAGTTCTTC. Amino acid sequence: CATSRDPPWGEPYNEQFF.

This clone came up once. The chain employs TRBV7-9 and TRBJ2-3; tentative D call: TRBD2 (5 bases). CDR3 length equals 16 residues. The V end lost 1 base, the J end lost 2 bases, and 13 bases lay between the germline ends. Germline V gene data show CDR1 as SEHNR and CDR2 as FQNEAQ (reference sequence). The CDR3 loop is CASSLGLADDTDTQYF. CDR3 nucleotide sequence: TGTGCCAGCAGCTTAGGGCTAGCCGATGACACAGATACGCAGTATTTT.

The V gene is TRBV7-7, the J gene TRBJ2-5, with D perhaps given as TRBD1 or TRBD2 (5 bases each). Germline V gives CDR1 SSHAT, CDR2 FNYEAQ (reference sequence). V was clipped by 5 bases and J by 7 bases, with 20 bases between them. There are 15 residues in the CDR3. The CDR3 nucleotides read TGTGCCAGCAGCAATCGAGGGACGGAGGTGAGGACCCAGTACTTC. It translates to CASSNRGTEVRTQYF.

V is TRBV29-1 and J is TRBJ1-1; possibly TRBD1 for D (5 bases). Germline V gives CDR1 SQVTM, CDR2 ANQGSEA. V gave up 5 bases and J gave up 6 bases, with 16 bases separating them. The CDR3 is 13 amino acids. CDR3 amino acids: CSVQGLSSAEAFF. As DNA, the CDR3 is TGCAGCGTTCAGGGCCTATCAAGCGCTGAAGCTTTCTTT.

J is TRBJ2-7 and V is TRBV3-1 (or the pseudogene TRBV3-2); D not certain. CDR1 is LGHDT and CDR2 is YNNKEL in the germline V gene (reference sequence). Trimming pared 5 bases from V and 4 bases from J, leaving 18 bases between. The CDR3 has 15 amino acids. The CDR3 region has the DNA TGTGCCAGCAGCGACTTTGCCCAACTACCGTACGAGCAGTACTTC. Translating gives CASSDFAQLPYEQYF.

The chain links TRBV7-9 to TRBJ1-2; D may be TRBD1 (5 bases). Trimming stripped 1 base from V and 2 bases from J, with 8 bases between. The germline V gene encodes CDR1 SEHNR and CDR2 FQNEAQ (reference sequence). The CDR3 consists of 14 residues. DNA of the CDR3: TGTGCCAGCAGCTTAGGCGACAGAAACTATGGCTACACCTTC. Amino acid sequence: CASSLGDRNYGYTF. Complete variable domain (other parts from reference TRBV7-9 and TRBJ1-2): DTGVSQNPRHKITKRGQNVTFRCDPISEHNRLYWYRQTLGQGPEFLTYFQNEAQLEKSRLLSDRFSAERPKGSFSTLEIQRTEQGDSAMYLCASSLGDRNYGYTFGSGTRLTVV.

This chain uses TRBV5-1 with TRBJ2-3; 13 bases map to TRBD2. V shed 1 base and J 8 bases; nucleotides not matched to a gene: 16. The CDR3 totals 19 residues. Germline V gene lookup returns CDR1 SGHRS and CDR2 YFSETQ. CDR3 residues: CASSLSPPTSGGASGTQYF. The CDR3 DNA reads as TGCGCCAGCAGCTTGAGTCCCCCTACTAGCGGGGGGGCATCGGGTACGCAGTATTTT.

The V and J genes are TRBV27 and TRBJ2-7, with D perhaps TRBD1 (6 bases). V was cut by 2 bases and J by 3 bases, with 8 bases left in between. The germline CDR1 and CDR2 sequences are MNHEY and SMNVEV (reference sequence). This CDR3 has 13 residues. The CDR3, as DNA: TGTGCCAGCAGTTTAGTCAGGGGCTACGAGCAGTACTTC. Amino acids: CASSLVRGYEQYF.